This TCR beta chain is drawn from a study of cytomegalovirus exposure and HLA in healthy donors. Overall study results and limits: Near-uniform donor sequencing depth was presumed by presence/absence analyses. A prior analysis recorded that most TCR beta V segments were productive about 87% or about 30% of the time. A later analysis revealed that TCR association rates differed between HLA loci, peaking at DRB1 and bottoming out at HLA-C.

This clone appeared once. Its antigen is unidentified. 13 Jbeta primers and 60 Vbeta primers were used for the PCR. Some clones are missing from TCRdb's copy, which holds only in-frame ones; the method was immunoSEQ multiplex PCR. This sample has about 140,000 clones; 78% occur once, and the top ten carry roughly 2.8%. Germline V gene lookup returns CDR1 MGHDK and CDR2 SYGVNS. This CDR3 region has 14 residues. V was trimmed by 6 bases and J by 5 bases, leaving 13 bases between them. The sequenced sample consisted of PBMCs. The TCR originated in a male donor in good health and CMV-seronegative. The rearrangement joins TRBV25-1 to TRBJ2-2; a possible D gene is TRBD2 (6 bases). For the CDR3, the DNA is TGTGCCAGCAGAGCCCCCGGGGGAACCGGGGAGCTGTTTTTT. This sequence encodes CASRAPGGTGELFF.